This TCR beta chain stems from a study of T cell repertoires in cytomegalovirus infection. On the study more broadly: Through public TCR beta signatures, both CMV infection and matching HLA type were indicated.

General study points: Based on cumulative public TCR beta family frequency, carriers of CMV plus the relevant HLA were identified. CMV-specific TCR beta clonotypes restricted by HLA-C were the ones dominating the ex vivo response.

TCRdb passed the reads through MiXCR, listing each CDR3 protein once. The sample has 200,000 to 300,000 distinct CDR3 sequences, roughly 9% seen once. This clonotype was counted many times. Its cognate antigen is unknown. V trimming: 4 bases; J trimming: 8 bases; junction bases outside the gene matches: 6. CDR1 and CDR2 (germline): SGHTA, FQGNSA. The CDR3 is 15 residues long. The origin of this receptor is a human donor in good health (CMV status not recorded). Some clones in this sample may be carry-over from other donors' samples. Sample: PBMCs. The J gene is TRBJ2-1, the V gene TRBV7-2; 12 bases map to TRBD2. The CDR3 sequence: CASSSWTSGKHEQFF. CDR3 nucleotides: TGTGCCAGCAGCTCATGGACTAGCGGGAAGCATGAGCAGTTCTTC.